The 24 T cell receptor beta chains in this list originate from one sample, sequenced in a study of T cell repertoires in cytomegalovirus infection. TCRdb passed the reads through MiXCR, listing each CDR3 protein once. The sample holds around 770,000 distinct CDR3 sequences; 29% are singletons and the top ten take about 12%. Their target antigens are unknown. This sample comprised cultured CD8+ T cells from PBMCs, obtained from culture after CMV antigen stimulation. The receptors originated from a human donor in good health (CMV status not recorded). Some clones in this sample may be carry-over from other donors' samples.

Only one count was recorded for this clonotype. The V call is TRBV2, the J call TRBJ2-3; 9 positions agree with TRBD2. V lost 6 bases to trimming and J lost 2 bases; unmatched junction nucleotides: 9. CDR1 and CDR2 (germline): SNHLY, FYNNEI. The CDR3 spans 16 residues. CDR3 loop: CASSSGTSTDTDTQYF. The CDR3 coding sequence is TGTGCCAGCAGCTCTGGGACTAGCACAGACACAGATACGCAGTATTTT.

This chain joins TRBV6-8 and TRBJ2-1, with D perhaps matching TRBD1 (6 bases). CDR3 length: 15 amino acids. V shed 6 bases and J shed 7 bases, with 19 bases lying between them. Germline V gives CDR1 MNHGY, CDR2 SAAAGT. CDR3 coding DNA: TGTGCCAGCAGCATCGGGTGGGGGCAAGCGAATGAGCAGTTCTTC. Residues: CASSIGWGQANEQFF.

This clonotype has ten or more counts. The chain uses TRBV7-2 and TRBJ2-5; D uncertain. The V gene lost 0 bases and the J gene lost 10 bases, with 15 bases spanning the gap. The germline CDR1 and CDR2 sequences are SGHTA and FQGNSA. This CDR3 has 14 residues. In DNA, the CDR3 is TGTGCCAGCAGCTTAGCGGCGGACGATCCGGTCCAGTACTTC. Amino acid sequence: CASSLAADDPVQYF.

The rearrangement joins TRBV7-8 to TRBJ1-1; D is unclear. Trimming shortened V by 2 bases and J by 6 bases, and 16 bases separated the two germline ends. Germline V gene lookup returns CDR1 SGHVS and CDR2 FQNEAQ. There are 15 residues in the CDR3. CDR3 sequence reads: CASSLPGSNGPEAFF. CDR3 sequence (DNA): TGTGCCAGCAGCTTACCGGGCTCTAACGGCCCTGAAGCTTTCTTT.

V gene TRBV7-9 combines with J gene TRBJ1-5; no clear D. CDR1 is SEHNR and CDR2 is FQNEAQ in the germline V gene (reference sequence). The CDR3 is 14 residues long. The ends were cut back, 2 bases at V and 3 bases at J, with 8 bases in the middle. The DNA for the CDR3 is TGTGCCAGCAGCTTATCGCAGAACAATCAGCCCCAGCATTTT. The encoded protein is CASSLSQNNQPQHF. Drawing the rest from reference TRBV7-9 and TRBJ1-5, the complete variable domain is DTGVSQNPRHKITKRGQNVTFRCDPISEHNRLYWYRQTLGQGPEFLTYFQNEAQLEKSRLLSDRFSAERPKGSFSTLEIQRTEQGDSAMYLCASSLSQNNQPQHFGDGTRLSIL.

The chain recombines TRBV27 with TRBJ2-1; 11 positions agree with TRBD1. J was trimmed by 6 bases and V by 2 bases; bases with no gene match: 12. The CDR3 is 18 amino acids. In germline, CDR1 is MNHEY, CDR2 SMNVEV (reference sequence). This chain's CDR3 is CASSLIPPGQGGSNEQFF. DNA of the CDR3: TGTGCCAGCAGTTTAATCCCTCCGGGACAGGGGGGTTCCAATGAGCAGTTCTTC.

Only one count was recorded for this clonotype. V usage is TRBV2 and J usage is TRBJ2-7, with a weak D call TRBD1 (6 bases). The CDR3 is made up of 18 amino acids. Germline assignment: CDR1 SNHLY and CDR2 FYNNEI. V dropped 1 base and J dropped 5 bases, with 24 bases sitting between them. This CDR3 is CASSEENLDSLMGHEQYF. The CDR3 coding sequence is TGTGCCAGCAGTGAAGAAAACTTGGACAGCCTCATGGGTCACGAGCAGTACTTC.

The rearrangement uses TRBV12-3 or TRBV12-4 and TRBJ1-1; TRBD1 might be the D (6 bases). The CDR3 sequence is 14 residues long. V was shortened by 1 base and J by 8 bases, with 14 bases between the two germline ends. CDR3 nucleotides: TGTGCCAGCAGTTTAGTTGGGGGGCGCGACGAAGCTTTCTTT. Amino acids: CASSLVGGRDEAFF.

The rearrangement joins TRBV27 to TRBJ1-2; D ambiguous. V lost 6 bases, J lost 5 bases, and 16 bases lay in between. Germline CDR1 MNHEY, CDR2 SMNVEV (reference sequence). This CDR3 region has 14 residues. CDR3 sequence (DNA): TGTGCCAGCAGGCCGCCTGGTAGGGCATATGGCTACACCTTC. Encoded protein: CASRPPGRAYGYTF.

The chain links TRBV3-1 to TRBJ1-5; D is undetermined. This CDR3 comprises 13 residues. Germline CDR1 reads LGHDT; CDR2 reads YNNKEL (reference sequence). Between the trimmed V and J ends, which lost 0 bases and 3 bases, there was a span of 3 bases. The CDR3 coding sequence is TGTGCCAGCAGCCAAGAGCTCAATCAGCCCCAGCATTTT. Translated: CASSQELNQPQHF.

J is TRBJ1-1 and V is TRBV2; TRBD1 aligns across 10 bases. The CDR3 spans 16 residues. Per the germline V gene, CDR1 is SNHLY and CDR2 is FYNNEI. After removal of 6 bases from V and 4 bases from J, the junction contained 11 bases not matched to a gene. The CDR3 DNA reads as TGTGCCAGCAGCGCGGCGGGACAGGGGCTATTCACTGAAGCTTTCTTT. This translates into CASSAAGQGLFTEAFF. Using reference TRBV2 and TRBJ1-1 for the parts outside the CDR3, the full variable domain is EPEVTQTPSHQVTQMGQEVILRCVPISNHLYFYWYRQILGQKVEFLVSFYNNEISEKSEIFDDQFSVERPDGSNFTLKIRSTKLEDSAMYFCASSAAGQGLFTEAFFGQGTRLTVV.

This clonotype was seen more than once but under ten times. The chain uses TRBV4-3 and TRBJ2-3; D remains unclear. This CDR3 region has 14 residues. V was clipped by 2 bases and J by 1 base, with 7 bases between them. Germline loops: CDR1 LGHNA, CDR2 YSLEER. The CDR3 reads CASSQNLGTDTQYF. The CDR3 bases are TGCGCCAGCAGCCAAAACCTTGGCACAGATACGCAGTATTTT.

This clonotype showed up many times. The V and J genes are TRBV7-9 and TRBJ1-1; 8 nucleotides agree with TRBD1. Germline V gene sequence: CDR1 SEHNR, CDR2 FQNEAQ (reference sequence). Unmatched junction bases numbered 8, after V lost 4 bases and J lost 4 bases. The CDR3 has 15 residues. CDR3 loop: CASSSTGDWTTEAFF. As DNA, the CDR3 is TGTGCCAGCAGCTCGACAGGGGACTGGACCACTGAAGCTTTCTTT.

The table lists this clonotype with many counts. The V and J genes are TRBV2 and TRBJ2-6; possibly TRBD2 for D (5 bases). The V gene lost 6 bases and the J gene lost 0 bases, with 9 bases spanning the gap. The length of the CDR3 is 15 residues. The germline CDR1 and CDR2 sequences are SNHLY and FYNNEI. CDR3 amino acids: CASREDLSGANVLTF. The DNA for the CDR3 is TGTGCCAGCAGGGAGGACCTCTCTGGGGCCAACGTCCTGACTTTC.

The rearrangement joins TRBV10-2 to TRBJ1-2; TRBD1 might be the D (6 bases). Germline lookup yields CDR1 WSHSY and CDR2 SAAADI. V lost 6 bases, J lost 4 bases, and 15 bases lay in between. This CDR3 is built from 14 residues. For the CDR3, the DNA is TGCGCCAGCAGCTTCGCGACAGGTAGCTATGGCTACACCTTC. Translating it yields CASSFATGSYGYTF.

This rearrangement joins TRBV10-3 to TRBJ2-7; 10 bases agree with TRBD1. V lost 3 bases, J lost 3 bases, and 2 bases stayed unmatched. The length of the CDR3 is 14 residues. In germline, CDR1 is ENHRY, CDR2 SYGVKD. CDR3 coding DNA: TGTGCCATCAGTGACCGGGACAGGGGCTACGAGCAGTACGTC. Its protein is CAISDRDRGYEQYV.

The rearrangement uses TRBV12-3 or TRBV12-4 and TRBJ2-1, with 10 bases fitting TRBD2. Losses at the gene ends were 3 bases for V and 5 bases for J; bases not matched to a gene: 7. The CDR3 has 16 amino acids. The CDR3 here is CASSLPSGGIDNEQFF. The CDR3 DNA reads TGTGCCAGCAGTTTGCCTAGCGGGGGAATAGACAATGAGCAGTTCTTC.

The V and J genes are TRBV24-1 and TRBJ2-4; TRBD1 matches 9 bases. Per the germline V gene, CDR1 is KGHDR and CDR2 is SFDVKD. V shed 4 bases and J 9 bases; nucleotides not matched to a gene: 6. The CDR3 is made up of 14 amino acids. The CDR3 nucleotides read TGTGCCACCAGTGACACGGGACAGGGCGGCATTCAGTACTTC. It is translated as CATSDTGQGGIQYF.

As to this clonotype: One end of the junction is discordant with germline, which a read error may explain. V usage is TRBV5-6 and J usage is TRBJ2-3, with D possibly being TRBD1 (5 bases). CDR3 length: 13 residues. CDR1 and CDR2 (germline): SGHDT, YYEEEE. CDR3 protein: CASTPGIADTQCF. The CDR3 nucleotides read TGTGCCAGCACCCCAGGGATCGCAGATACGCAGTGTTTT.

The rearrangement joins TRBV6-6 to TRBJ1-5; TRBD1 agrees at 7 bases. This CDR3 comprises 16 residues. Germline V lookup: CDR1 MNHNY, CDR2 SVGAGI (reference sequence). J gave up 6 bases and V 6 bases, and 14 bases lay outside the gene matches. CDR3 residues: CASRERRGLKVQPQHF. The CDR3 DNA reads TGTGCCAGCAGAGAAAGGAGGGGGCTGAAGGTTCAGCCCCAGCATTTT.

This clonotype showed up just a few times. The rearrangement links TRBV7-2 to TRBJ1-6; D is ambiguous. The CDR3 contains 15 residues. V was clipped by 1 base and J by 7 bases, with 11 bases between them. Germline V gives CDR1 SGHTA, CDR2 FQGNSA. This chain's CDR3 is CASSLVGNPNSPLHF. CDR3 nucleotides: TGTGCCAGCAGCTTAGTAGGGAACCCCAATTCACCCCTCCACTTT.

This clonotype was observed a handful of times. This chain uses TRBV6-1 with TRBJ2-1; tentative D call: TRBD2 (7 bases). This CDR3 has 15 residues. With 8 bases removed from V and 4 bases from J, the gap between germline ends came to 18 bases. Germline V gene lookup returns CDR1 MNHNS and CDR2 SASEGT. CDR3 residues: CASPRGGGGYNEQFF. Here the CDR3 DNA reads TGTGCCAGCCCCCGTGGGGGAGGGGGTTACAATGAGCAGTTCTTC.

Here the CDR3 reads CASSIAGASTDTQYF. CDR3 DNA: TGTGCCAGTAGTATAGCAGGGGCTAGCACAGATACGCAGTATTTT. This chain links TRBV19 with TRBJ2-3; D is perhaps TRBD1 (6 bases). The CDR3 contains 15 residues. Germline V lookup: CDR1 LNHDA, CDR2 SQIVND (reference sequence). Trimming pared 1 base from V and 0 bases from J, leaving 8 bases between.

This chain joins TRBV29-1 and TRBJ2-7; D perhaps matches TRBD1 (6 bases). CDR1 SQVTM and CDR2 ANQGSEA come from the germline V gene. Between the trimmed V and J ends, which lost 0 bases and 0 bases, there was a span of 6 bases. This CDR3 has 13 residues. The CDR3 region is CSVEDRGSYEQYF. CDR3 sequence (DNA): TGCAGCGTTGAAGACAGGGGCTCCTACGAGCAGTACTTC.